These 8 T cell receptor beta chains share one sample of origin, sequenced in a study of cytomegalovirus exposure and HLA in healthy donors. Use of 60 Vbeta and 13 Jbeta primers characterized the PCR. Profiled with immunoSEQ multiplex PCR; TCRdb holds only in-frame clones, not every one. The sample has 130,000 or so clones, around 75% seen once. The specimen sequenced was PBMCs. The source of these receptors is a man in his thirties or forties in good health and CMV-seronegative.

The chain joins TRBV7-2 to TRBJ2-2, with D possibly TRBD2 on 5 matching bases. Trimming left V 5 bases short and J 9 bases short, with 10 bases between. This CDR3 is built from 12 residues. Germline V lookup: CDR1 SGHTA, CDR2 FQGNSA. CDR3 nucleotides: TGTGCCAGCAGCCGAGGAGGCCGGGAGCTGTTTTTT. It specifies CASSRGGRELFF.

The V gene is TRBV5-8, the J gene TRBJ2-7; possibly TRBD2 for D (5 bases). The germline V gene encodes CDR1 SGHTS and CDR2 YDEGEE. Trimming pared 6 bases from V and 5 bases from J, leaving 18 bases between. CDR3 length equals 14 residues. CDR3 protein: CASNHTGFVHEQYF. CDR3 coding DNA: TGTGCCAGCAACCACACGGGGTTTGTCCACGAGCAGTACTTC. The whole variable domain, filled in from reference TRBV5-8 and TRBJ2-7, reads EAGVTQSPTHLIKTRGQQATLRCSPISGHTSVYWYQQALGLGLQFLLWYDEGEERNRGNFPPRFSGRQFPNYSSELNVNALELEDSALYLCASNHTGFVHEQYFGPGTRLTVT.

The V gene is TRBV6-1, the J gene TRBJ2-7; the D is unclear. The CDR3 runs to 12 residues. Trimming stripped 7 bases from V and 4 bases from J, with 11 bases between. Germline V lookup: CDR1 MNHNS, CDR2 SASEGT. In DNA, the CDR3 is TGTGCCAGCAAGTCCCCTCTATACGAGCAGTACTTC. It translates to CASKSPLYEQYF.

The CDR3: CASSRGGNEQYF. The CDR3 bases are TGCGCCAGCAGTAGAGGGGGCAACGAGCAGTACTTC. The V call is TRBV4-1, the J call TRBJ2-7; 7 bases fit TRBD1. This CDR3 is built from 12 residues. J lost 5 bases, V lost 6 bases, and 4 bases had no gene match. Germline CDR1 MGHRA, CDR2 YSYEKL.

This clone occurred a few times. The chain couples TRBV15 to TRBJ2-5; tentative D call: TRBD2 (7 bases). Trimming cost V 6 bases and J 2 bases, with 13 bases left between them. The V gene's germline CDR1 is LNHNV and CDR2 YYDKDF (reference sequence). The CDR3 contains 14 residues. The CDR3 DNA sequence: TGTGCCACCAGGGGGGGGGCCAGTCAAGAGACCCAGTACTTC. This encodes CATRGGASQETQYF.

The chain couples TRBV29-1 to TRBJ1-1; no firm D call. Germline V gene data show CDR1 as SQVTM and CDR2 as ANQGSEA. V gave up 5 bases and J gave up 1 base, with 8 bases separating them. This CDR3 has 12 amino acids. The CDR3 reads CSVTVSNTEAFF. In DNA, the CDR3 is TGCAGCGTTACAGTCTCGAACACTGAAGCTTTCTTT. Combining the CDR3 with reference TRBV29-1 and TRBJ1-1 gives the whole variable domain SAVISQKPSRDICQRGTSLTIQCQVDSQVTMMFWYRQQPGQSLTLIATANQGSEATYESGFVIDKFPISRPNLTFSTLTVSNMSPEDSSIYLCSVTVSNTEAFFGQGTRLTVV.

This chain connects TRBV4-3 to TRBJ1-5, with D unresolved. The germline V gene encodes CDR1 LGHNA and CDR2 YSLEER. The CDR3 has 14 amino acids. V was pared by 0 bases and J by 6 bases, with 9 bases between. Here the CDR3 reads CASSQEAGSQPQHF. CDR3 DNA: TGCGCCAGCAGCCAAGAAGCGGGGAGTCAGCCCCAGCATTTT.

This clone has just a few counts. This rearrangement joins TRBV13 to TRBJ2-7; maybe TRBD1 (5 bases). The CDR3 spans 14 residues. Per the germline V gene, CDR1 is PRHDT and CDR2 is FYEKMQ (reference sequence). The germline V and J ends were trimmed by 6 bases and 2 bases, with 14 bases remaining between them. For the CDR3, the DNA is TGTGCCAGCAGTTATCAGGGTGACGCCTACGAGCAGTACTTC. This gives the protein CASSYQGDAYEQYF.